This T cell receptor beta chain was found in a study of brain T cells in children with intractable seizures. Clones were read by immunoSEQ multiplex PCR, and TCRdb kept only the in-frame ones, dropping some. Of over 7,500 clones listed, 69% were seen once; the top ten hold 18%. Surgery cases with the highest brain T cell transcript signatures were chosen for sequencing. V lost 4 bases to trimming and J lost 2 bases, with 14 bases between them. The CDR3 is made up of 16 amino acids. CDR1 and CDR2 (germline): KGHDR, SFDVKD. The source was resected brain tissue, collected at surgery. The V gene is TRBV24-1, the J gene TRBJ1-3, with a weak D call TRBD1 (6 bases). The clonotype was recovered from a girl aged 2-10 years with tuberous sclerosis and intractable seizures. The CDR3 region has the DNA TGTGCCACCAGTGACCCCAGGACAGAAGCTGGAAACACCATATATTTT. It encodes CATSDPRTEAGNTIYF.